Listed below are T cell receptor beta chains from one sample, sequenced in a study of blood T cell repertoires in COVID-19. Repertoires were generated with immunoSEQ multiplex PCR, while TCRdb's copy carries only in-frame clones and drops some. The repertoire consists of fewer than 300,000 clones, with 83% occurring once and the leading ten covering approximately 10%. The sample was peripheral blood. These receptors were taken from a woman aged 45-65 years who had recovered from COVID-19. Each CDR3 is given without its conserved first and last residue.

v_call cdr3_aa
TRBV6-7 ASSYGPSGYVDTQY
TRBV28 ASSFRQTLGADTQY
TRBV4-3 ASSQEGRGGTGELF
TRBV4-3 ASSQGAGIAKNIQY
TRBV30 ACMRTGQGYEQY
TRBV10-3 AITWDRNYGYT
TRBV30 AWSDLAGSQETQY
TRBV6-1 ASSERSTGNTIY
TRBV7-2 ASSSGLAGGKEQF
TRBV24-1 ATSPSLPGTGELF
TRBV7-3 ASSLILLTSGANTGELF
TRBV2 ASSVRRGQETQY
TRBV2 ASIAGLGINSPLH
TRBV29-1 SVEDYGVNYGYT
TRBV18 ASSLGQQTYEQY
TRBV28 ASTSGRGYEQY
TRBV19 ASSIGDRGFDTEAF
TRBV27 ASSGGAQETQY
TRBV5-4 ASSFGQGGTEAF
TRBV19 ASSITGSIEKLF
TRBV9 ASSVVPKNTEAF
TRBV27 ASARGSGGGGELF
TRBV19 ACSFGTGAGGEQF
TRBV3-1/TRBV3-2 ASSQDPGGYLLSYEQF
TRBV27 ASGGLAGYTQY
TRBV19 ASSILRGRNTGELF
TRBV5-4 ASSPRDTGELF
TRBV4-3 ASSQALDSVGEKLF
TRBV9 ASSVRFTDTQY
TRBV7-2 ASSSGGRTDTQY
TRBV28 ASSAWLGTVGNSGNTIY
TRBV27 AAREGPNNEQF
TRBV10-3 ATFRPGLAGRDTQY
TRBV21-1 ASGAGQTDGNTEAF
TRBV6-5 ASSYAAISSYEQY
TRBV27 ASKRGLGGEKLF
TRBV7-9 ASTGQGWIAGNTIY
TRBV15 ATSRDTGLQGRNTIY
TRBV3-1/TRBV3-2 ASSQYTQQETQY
TRBV10-3 AISEQLGQTAYEQY
TRBV7-7 ASSLDGLGGRGTQY
TRBV12-3/TRBV12-4 ASSQAFYGYT
TRBV11-2 ASSSRTGAPYGYT
TRBV4-2 ASSQEGAYGYT
TRBV28 ASASGQGAVYGYT
TRBV3-1/TRBV3-2 ASSQTRYEQY
TRBV19 ASSILHGQGNQPQH
TRBV6-6 ASTLDTRMNTEAF
TRBV28 ASRAGGPNYGYT
TRBV4-3 ASSQGGLAGGYGANVLT
TRBV10-3 AIRGQHNSPLH
TRBV6-2/TRBV6-3 ASSYGVYGGQNYGYT
TRBV19 ASSMGRSSGNTIY
TRBV29-1 SALLAGGRNEQF
TRBV7-2 ASSLDGRAEGRGGYT
TRBV6-5 ASRHQGGSYEQY
TRBV7-2 ASSLAGPYRGPQETQY
TRBV4-3 ASSQGTGFGNTIY
TRBV4-2 ASYREGAMNTEAF
TRBV15 ATRTGAGNTIY